This T cell receptor (beta chain) was captured by sequencing in a study of OX40 agonist ivuxolimab in advanced cancers. Study-level points and caveats: Dosing at 0.1 to 3.0 mg/kg was accompanied by clonal expansion of CD4+ and CD8+ blood T cells by week 6.

Only in-frame clones appear in the TCRdb table, and some are missing; sequencing was by immunoSEQ multiplex PCR. Of about 30,000 clones in the sample, more than 75% were seen once. The CDR3 consists of 12 residues. Systemic immunosuppression or autoimmune disease history was grounds to exclude patients. Comment on this clone: Its specificity is not known.

This TCR was recovered from an adult with an advanced solid tumor such as melanoma, head and neck, liver or kidney cancer. This sample comprised CD4+ or CD8+ T cells sorted from blood, obtained in a trial of the OX40 agonist ivuxolimab. This sequence joins TRBV12-2 and TRBJ2-2; the table calls TRBD1, which could not be checked here. TRBV12-2 is a recognized pseudogene. The DNA of the CDR3 is TGTGCAAGTCGCACATATACCGGGGAGCTGTTTTTT. It is translated as CASRTYTGELFF.